What follows describes a single TCR beta chain. Noted treatment: randomized to nivolumab then ipilimumab (arm A) or the reverse (arm B). No patient had prior DNA-damaging chemotherapy. The CDR3 is 15 residues long. The germline V gene has CDR1 SEHNR and CDR2 FQNEAQ (reference sequence). Deletions cut 5 bases from V and 8 bases from J, with 18 bases between. This record belongs to a study of sequential checkpoint blockade in melanoma. Sequencing used immunoSEQ multiplex PCR; TCRdb keeps in-frame clones, though not all of them. The sample lists about 30,000 clones, about 89% occurring once. This receptor was taken from a human donor with melanoma. V gene TRBV7-9 combines with J gene TRBJ2-2, with D perhaps matching TRBD2 (5 bases). Source: CD8+ T cells sorted from blood (inferred from file names), taken from a patient given nivolumab and ipilimumab in sequence. CDR3 in DNA: TGTGCCAGCAGCCTACCTGAGGGCCTGAGTGGGGAGCTGTTTTTT. It codes for CASSLPEGLSGELFF.